These 9 T cell receptor beta chains were sequenced from one sample in a study of T cell responses to AZD1222 COVID-19 vaccine (dated by TCRdb to the early 2020s). Libraries came from the immunoSEQ multiplex PCR assay. What TCRdb holds here is the immuneACCESS table cut down to in-frame rearrangements. Part of the clones is not present; checked against another copy, under half of the missing clones reflect an unresolved V gene, and the others are unexplained. The sample has tens of thousands of clones on record, about nine tenths of them singletons. The ten largest clones add up to approximately 2.5% of the sample. This specimen's time point label, per the study, means: about 28 days (+/-7) after the second vaccine dose. Sequencing used peripheral blood, obtained 28 days after the second AZD1222 dose. These receptors were collected from an adult who received the AZD1222 COVID-19 vaccine.

This clone came up once. The chain employs TRBV18 and TRBJ2-7; perhaps TRBD2 as D (5 bases). Per germline, CDR1 KGHSH and CDR2 LQKENI. The CDR3 runs to 15 residues. V was cut by 0 bases and J by 0 bases, with 9 bases left in between. The CDR3, as DNA: TGTGCCAGCTCACCACCGTTTGGGAGCTCCTACGAGCAGTACTTC. Translation gives CASSPPFGSSYEQYF.

The rearrangement joins TRBV5-6 to TRBJ1-5; D might be TRBD1 (5 bases). Germline lookup yields CDR1 SGHDT and CDR2 YYEEEE. Trimming removed 3 bases from V and 3 bases from J, with 13 bases in between. The CDR3 spans 15 residues. In DNA form, the CDR3 reads TGTGCCAGCAGCTATAGGACACCACACAATCAGCCCCAGCATTTT. This sequence encodes CASSYRTPHNQPQHF.

This sequence joins TRBV7-3 and TRBJ2-2; 10 nucleotides agree with TRBD1. The V gene end was trimmed by 0 bases and the J gene end by 5 bases; junction bases not matched to a gene: 6. Per the germline V gene, CDR1 is SGHTA and CDR2 is FQGTGA. The CDR3 is made up of 17 amino acids. In DNA form, the CDR3 reads TGTGCCAGCAGCTTAACCACAGACAGGGGGCGGACCGGGGAGCTGTTTTTT. Protein: CASSLTTDRGRTGELFF.

The chain joins TRBV9 to TRBJ2-7; TRBD2 matches 14 bases. V lost 2 bases and J lost 3; bases outside the gene matches: 1. CDR1 is SGDLS, CDR2 YYNGEE, per germline. This CDR3 comprises 15 residues. CDR3 coding DNA: TGTGCCAGCAGCGTCGGACTAGCGGGAGGCTACGAGCAGTACTTC. It yields the protein CASSVGLAGGYEQYF.

The chain joins TRBV5-6 to TRBJ2-7; 7 nucleotides line up with TRBD2. V lost 4 bases, J lost 6 bases, and 7 bases stayed unmatched. Germline lookup yields CDR1 SGHDT and CDR2 YYEEEE. This CDR3 comprises 13 residues. The CDR3 nucleotides are TGTGCCAGCAGCGCGAGGACTAGGGGCGAGCAGTACTTC. Encoded protein: CASSARTRGEQYF. The entire variable domain, with the rest obtained from reference TRBV5-6 and TRBJ2-7, is as follows: DAGVTQSPTHLIKTRGQQVTLRCSPKSGHDTVSWYQQALGQGPQFIFQYYEEEERQRGNFPDRFSGHQFPNYSSELNVNALLLGDSALYLCASSARTRGEQYFGPGTRLTVT.

The chain uses TRBV7-6 and TRBJ2-5, with TRBD2 matching 13 bases. The CDR3 has 15 amino acids. V shed 5 bases, J shed 5 bases, and the junction held 5 bases outside the gene matches. Germline CDR1 reads SGHVS; CDR2 reads FNYEAQ. CDR3 in DNA: TGTGCCAGCAGCCGGACTAGCGGGAGTAGGGAGACCCAGTACTTC. Protein product: CASSRTSGSRETQYF.

The chain couples TRBV30 to TRBJ2-7; TRBD2 matches 7 bases. Per germline, CDR1 GTSNPN and CDR2 SVGIG (reference sequence). This CDR3 region has 14 residues. Losses at the gene ends were 4 bases for V and 3 bases for J; bases not matched to a gene: 9. This CDR3 reads CAWKRAGVNYEQYF. Written as DNA, the CDR3 is TGTGCCTGGAAAAGGGCGGGGGTGAACTACGAGCAGTACTTC.

This chain connects TRBV5-4 to TRBJ1-2; D is unclear. V lost 4 bases to trimming and J lost 5 bases, with 15 bases between them. From germline, CDR1 is SGHNT and CDR2 YYREEE (reference sequence). The CDR3 covers 14 residues. The CDR3 spells CASSPPGNRYGYTF. For the CDR3, the DNA is TGTGCCAGCAGCCCTCCCGGAAACAGATATGGCTACACCTTC.

CDR3: CASRHITEAFF. DNA for the CDR3: TGTGCCAGCAGGCACATCACTGAAGCTTTCTTT. The V gene is TRBV6-5, the J gene TRBJ1-1; D not resolved. The CDR3 covers 11 residues. V lost 6 bases and J 4 bases, leaving 6 bases between the germline ends. Per the germline V gene, CDR1 is MNHEY and CDR2 is SVGAGI.